One sample yielded the 32 T cell receptor beta chains listed below, sequenced in a study of T-cell memory formation after mild COVID-19. One entry per CDR3 protein, called by TCRdb with MiXCR from the 5' RACE reads. This sample has roughly 310,000 distinct CDR3 sequences; less than 20% occur once, and the top ten carry around 24%. Sequenced sample: PBMCs or a T cell subset sorted from them (not recorded which). These receptors all come from a man aged 18 to 29 who had mild COVID-19 (a few samples of this study predate the infection). Cell type and time point are not known.

This clonotype was counted between two and nine times. The rearrangement joins TRBV2 to TRBJ2-7, with a weak D call TRBD2 (6 bases). CDR3 length: 15 amino acids. Trimming stripped 5 bases from V and 4 bases from J, with 18 bases between. Germline V CDR1 and CDR2: SNHLY, FYNNEI. The CDR3 reads CASSPPSGLGYEQYV. For the CDR3, the DNA is TGTGCCAGCAGTCCCCCCAGCGGGTTGGGTTACGAGCAGTACGTC.

This clonotype was counted between two and nine times. V usage is TRBV7-2 and J usage is TRBJ2-1; possibly TRBD1 or TRBD2 for D (5 bases each). This CDR3 spans 15 amino acids. The ends were cut back, 5 bases at V and 3 bases at J, with 14 bases in the middle. Per germline, CDR1 SGHTA and CDR2 FQGNSA. CDR3 sequence (DNA): TGTGCCAGCAGCGCAGTTGGGGGATTCTACAATGAGCAGTTCTTC. It is translated as CASSAVGGFYNEQFF. Full variable domain (rest looked up from reference TRBV7-2 and TRBJ2-1): GAGVSQSPSNKVTEKGKDVELRCDPISGHTALYWYRQSLGQGLEFLIYFQGNSAPDKSGLPSDRFSAERTGGSVSTLTIQRTQQEDSAVYLCASSAVGGFYNEQFFGPGTRLTVL.

This clonotype appeared a few times. The chain is built from TRBV6-1 and TRBJ2-7; 8 bases align to TRBD2. CDR1 is MNHNS, CDR2 SASEGT, per germline. With V trimmed by 1 base and J by 7 bases, 12 bases remained unmatched. This CDR3 has 16 amino acids. Here the CDR3 DNA reads TGTGCCAGCAGTGAAGGCCCCGGCGGGGGGTTTGGAGAGCAGTACGTC. This translates into CASSEGPGGGFGEQYV.

The J gene is TRBJ2-7, the V gene TRBV28, with D tentatively TRBD2 (5 bases). V was trimmed by 3 bases and J by 6 bases, leaving 12 bases between them. This CDR3 has 13 residues. CDR1 MDHEN and CDR2 SYDVKM come from the germline V gene. The CDR3 DNA reads as TGTGCCAGCAGTTTGGTCGGCAGCGGCGAGCAGTACGTC. This translates into CASSLVGSGEQYV.

This clonotype was picked up a small number of times. The V and J genes are TRBV28 and TRBJ2-5; D possibly corresponds to TRBD1 (6 bases). Germline loops: CDR1 MDHEN, CDR2 SYDVKM. The CDR3 length is 14 residues. Trimming removed 6 bases from V and 2 bases from J, with 13 bases in between. The CDR3 sequence is CASSEGQTQETQYF. The CDR3 DNA reads as TGTGCCAGCAGCGAGGGACAAACGCAAGAGACCCAGTACTTC. Full variable domain (remainder filled in from reference TRBV28 and TRBJ2-5): DVKVTQSSRYLVKRTGEKVFLECVQDMDHENMFWYRQDPGLGLRLIYFSYDVKMKEKGDIPEGYSVSREKKERFSLILESASTNQTSMYLCASSEGQTQETQYFGPGTRLLVL.

This chain uses TRBV29-1 with TRBJ1-2; 7 bases agree with TRBD1. The V gene's germline CDR1 is SQVTM and CDR2 ANQGSEA. V dropped 3 bases and J dropped 6; count of bases not matched to a gene: 1. The CDR3 totals 11 residues. The CDR3, as DNA: TGCAGCGTTGACAGGGGGGATGGCTACACCTTC. Its protein product is CSVDRGDGYTF.

The chain carries TRBV7-2 and TRBJ1-2; 9 positions agree with TRBD1. The V segment lost 5 bases and the J segment 0 bases; nucleotides outside the gene matches: 4. The length of the CDR3 is 15 residues. Germline values: CDR1 SGHTA, CDR2 FQGNSA. The CDR3 loop reads CASSVWTGANYGYTF. For the CDR3, the DNA is TGTGCCAGCAGCGTCTGGACAGGGGCTAACTATGGCTACACCTTC. The variable domain in full, with the rest retrieved from reference TRBV7-2 and TRBJ1-2, is GAGVSQSPSNKVTEKGKDVELRCDPISGHTALYWYRQSLGQGLEFLIYFQGNSAPDKSGLPSDRFSAERTGGSVSTLTIQRTQQEDSAVYLCASSVWTGANYGYTFGSGTRLTVV.

This clonotype was seen a few times. This sequence joins TRBV6-5 and TRBJ2-1, with 9 nucleotides matching TRBD2. J gave up 8 bases and V 5 bases, and 13 bases lay outside the gene matches. Germline V lookup: CDR1 MNHEY, CDR2 SVGAGI. The CDR3 length is 16 residues. In nucleotides, the CDR3 is TGTGCCAGCAGTATTAGCGGGGGCAGTGGTTCGGATGAGCAGTTCTTC. This gives the protein CASSISGGSGSDEQFF.

At least ten counts were recorded for this clonotype. The rearrangement links TRBV5-1 to TRBJ2-1; a possible D gene is TRBD2 (6 bases). Trimming cost V 3 bases and J 0 bases, with 13 bases left between them. Germline-derived CDR1 and CDR2 are SGHRS and YFSETQ. This CDR3 spans 16 amino acids. The CDR3 nucleotides read TGCGCCAGCAGCTGGGGCCAGGGAGGCTCCTACAATGAGCAGTTCTTC. Amino acids: CASSWGQGGSYNEQFF.

This chain uses TRBV4-3 with TRBJ1-2, with 8 bases aligning to TRBD1. Germline assignment: CDR1 LGHNA and CDR2 YSLEER. With V trimmed by 0 bases and J by 7 bases, 7 bases remained unmatched. The CDR3 consists of 15 residues. The CDR3 DNA follows: TGCGCCAGCAGCCAAGACACGGACAGGGCACCTGGCTACACCTTC. Amino acids: CASSQDTDRAPGYTF.

This clonotype showed up just a few times. The rearrangement uses TRBV9 and TRBJ1-1, with D uncertain. The CDR3 contains 15 residues. The V gene's germline CDR1 is SGDLS and CDR2 YYNGEE. V was cut by 0 bases and J by 11 bases, with 20 bases left in between. The CDR3 bases are TGTGCCAGCAGCGTAGGAATATCACCAATGGCACGGGCTTTCTTT. It translates to CASSVGISPMARAFF.

CDR3 in amino acids: CASSLAGSNTEAFF. The CDR3 DNA reads as TGTGCCAGCAGCTTGGCCGGGTCGAACACTGAAGCTTTCTTT. This chain connects TRBV7-2 to TRBJ1-1; D uncertain. CDR3 length: 14 residues. In germline, CDR1 is SGHTA, CDR2 FQGNSA. The V and J ends lost 3 bases and 1 base respectively, with 9 bases between them.

The chain has TRBV28 and TRBJ1-5; D is unresolved. The CDR3 spans 16 residues. Germline V CDR1 and CDR2: MDHEN, SYDVKM. Between the trimmed V and J ends, which lost 6 bases and 4 bases, there was a span of 19 bases. The chain's CDR3 is CASRTSSRPLNQPQHF. The CDR3 DNA reads TGTGCCAGCAGAACCTCAAGTCGGCCGCTAAATCAGCCCCAGCATTTT.

Remarks on this clonotype: Compared with germline, one end of the junction differs, possibly owing to a read error. The chain is built from TRBV3-1 and TRBJ1-1, with 10 nucleotides matching TRBD1. Germline V CDR1 and CDR2: LGHDT, YNNKEL (reference sequence). CDR3 length equals 13 residues. CDR3 bases: TGTGACAGCGTTGGACAGGGGGACACTGAAGCTTTCTTT. This translates into CDSVGQGDTEAFF.

This clonotype occurred a few times. The V gene is TRBV20-1, the J gene TRBJ1-5; a possible D gene is TRBD1 (5 bases). The germline CDR1 and CDR2 sequences are DFQATT and SNEGSKA (reference sequence). The CDR3 consists of 13 residues. V lost 4 bases, J lost 8 bases, and 15 bases lay in between. The CDR3 protein is CSAIRQTQEPQHF. The CDR3 DNA reads as TGCAGTGCTATTCGACAGACCCAAGAGCCCCAGCATTTT.

The table lists this clonotype with a few counts. The CDR3 bases are TGTGCCAGCAGCGTAGAACAGGGGGCTTCCGGGGAGCTGTTTTTT. Translation gives CASSVEQGASGELFF. The V gene is TRBV9, the J gene TRBJ2-2; the match to TRBD1 covers 9 bases. V shed 0 bases and J 6 bases; nucleotides not matched to a gene: 3. The CDR3 sequence is 15 residues long. From germline, CDR1 is SGDLS and CDR2 YYNGEE.

CDR3 in amino acids: CAISESPAGGTNEKLFF. CDR3 coding DNA: TGTGCCATCAGTGAGTCACCAGCAGGGGGAACTAATGAAAAACTGTTTTTT. V and J are TRBV10-3 and TRBJ1-4, with 7 positions matching TRBD1. Germline V gene sequence: CDR1 ENHRY, CDR2 SYGVKD. J lost 1 base, V lost 0 bases, and 5 bases had no gene match. This CDR3 is 17 amino acids long.

This sequence joins TRBV3-1 and TRBJ2-5; D is unclear. Germline V CDR1 and CDR2: LGHDT, YNNKEL (reference sequence). There are 14 residues in the CDR3. Trimming stripped 1 base from V and 5 bases from J, with 11 bases between. The CDR3 DNA is TGTGCCAGCAGCCAAGGACTGGTTCGGGAGACCCAGTACTTC. Its protein product is CASSQGLVRETQYF.

This clonotype has just a few counts. The gene calls are TRBV18 and TRBJ2-5; D call uncertain. The CDR3 runs 14 residues. Trimming stripped 2 bases from V and 5 bases from J, with 12 bases between. Germline V gene sequence: CDR1 KGHSH, CDR2 LQKENI. CDR3 protein: CASSPNSGRETQYF. Here the CDR3 DNA reads TGTGCCAGCTCACCAAACTCAGGCCGGGAGACCCAGTACTTC.

There are a few counts of this clonotype. CDR3 sequence reads: CASSSPGHANYGYTF. DNA for the CDR3: TGTGCCAGCAGTTCCCCTGGACACGCTAACTATGGCTACACCTTC. The chain carries TRBV6-6 and TRBJ1-2; possible D gene TRBD1, 5 bases. With 4 bases removed from V and 0 bases from J, the gap between germline ends came to 12 bases. Germline V CDR1 and CDR2: MNHNY, SVGAGI (reference sequence). The CDR3 totals 15 residues.

This clonotype has a count of ten or more. V and J are TRBV3-1 and TRBJ2-2; D is possibly TRBD2 (6 bases). The CDR3 is made up of 16 amino acids. Germline V CDR1 and CDR2: LGHDT, YNNKEL (reference sequence). Trimming shortened V by 4 bases and J by 5 bases, and 17 bases separated the two germline ends. The DNA of the CDR3 is TGTGCCAGCAGCCCCCCGGGGGAGCCCGGGACCGGGGAGCTGTTTTTT. This codes for CASSPPGEPGTGELFF.

This clonotype was recorded once. The chain employs TRBV29-1 and TRBJ2-3; D possibly uses TRBD1 or TRBD2 (6 bases each). Trimming took off 4 bases at V and 2 bases at J, with 19 bases between the two ends. Germline CDR1 reads SQVTM; CDR2 reads ANQGSEA. This CDR3 comprises 16 residues. The CDR3 loop is CSVVGRRGAHTDTQYF. The CDR3 DNA reads as TGCAGCGTTGTCGGTCGTAGGGGGGCCCACACAGATACGCAGTATTTT.

This clonotype was counted a few times. The rearrangement links TRBV5-4 to TRBJ2-2; 7 positions agree with TRBD2. The V gene's germline CDR1 is SGHNT and CDR2 YYREEE (reference sequence). The junction had 9 bases not matched to a gene; V was cut back by 5 bases and J by 5 bases. The CDR3 totals 15 residues. CDR3 DNA sequence: TGTGCCAGCAGAACACTAGCGTCGGGGACCGGGGAGCTGTTTTTT. Residues: CASRTLASGTGELFF.

The chain carries TRBV20-1 and TRBJ2-7; D might be TRBD1 (5 bases). Germline loops: CDR1 DFQATT, CDR2 SNEGSKA (reference sequence). V was clipped by 0 bases and J by 0 bases, with 9 bases between them. The CDR3 is 14 amino acids. The CDR3 sequence is CSARDPRDSYEQYV. The CDR3 DNA reads TGCAGTGCTAGAGATCCCAGGGACTCCTACGAGCAGTACGTC.

The rearrangement links TRBV2 to TRBJ2-1; 8 bases line up with TRBD2. Germline CDR1 and CDR2: SNHLY and FYNNEI. V lost 7 bases to trimming and J lost 9 bases; unmatched junction nucleotides: 11. The CDR3 has 14 residues. The CDR3 DNA follows: TGTGCCAGCATTCCATCTTTTAGCGGGGTTGAGCAGTTCTTC. Residues: CASIPSFSGVEQFF.

The chain combines TRBV4-2 with TRBJ1-2; a weak D match, TRBD1 (5 bases). The V gene's germline CDR1 is LGHNA and CDR2 YNFKEQ. The CDR3 contains 15 residues. With 0 bases removed from V and 0 bases from J, the gap between germline ends came to 8 bases. CDR3 protein: CASSQETGANYGYTF. DNA for the CDR3: TGTGCCAGCAGCCAAGAGACGGGGGCTAACTATGGCTACACCTTC.

The chain links TRBV29-1 to TRBJ2-4; TRBD2 agrees at 8 bases. The V gene end was trimmed by 7 bases and the J gene end by 2 bases; junction bases not matched to a gene: 7. The CDR3 is 14 residues long. Germline V gene sequence: CDR1 SQVTM, CDR2 ANQGSEA. CDR3 sequence (DNA): TGCAGCGCCGCGGGGGGCACCCCCAAAAACATTCAGTACTTC. Translated, it gives CSAAGGTPKNIQYF.

This clonotype was recorded many times. The V and J genes are TRBV29-1 and TRBJ2-3, with TRBD1 matching over 8 bases. In germline, CDR1 is SQVTM, CDR2 ANQGSEA. The CDR3 is 14 residues long. J lost 4 bases, V lost 7 bases, and 10 bases had no gene match. The CDR3 reads CSAVDRGRADTQYF. Written as DNA, the CDR3 is TGCAGCGCCGTTGACAGGGGTAGGGCAGATACGCAGTATTTT.

The V and J genes are TRBV6-5 and TRBJ1-1, with D uncertain. CDR1 and CDR2 from the germline V gene are MNHEY and SVGAGI. V dropped 5 bases and J dropped 1 base, with 11 bases sitting between them. This CDR3 comprises 14 residues. Written as DNA, the CDR3 is TGTGCCAGCAGTCCGATCCAAACGAACACTGAAGCTTTCTTT. Its protein is CASSPIQTNTEAFF.

This clonotype was detected ten times or more. The CDR3 DNA is TGTGCCATCAGTGAGTCGATCGGGACTGGGGCCAACGTCCTGACTTTC. Amino acid sequence: CAISESIGTGANVLTF. V is TRBV10-3 and J is TRBJ2-6; maybe TRBD2 (5 bases). Between the trimmed V and J ends, which lost 0 bases and 2 bases, there was a span of 8 bases. CDR3 length: 16 residues. CDR1 is ENHRY and CDR2 is SYGVKD in the germline V gene.

This clonotype was seen only a few times. The genes are TRBV27 and TRBJ2-2; 10 bases match TRBD1. Germline trimming cut 5 bases from V and 7 bases from J; bases unmatched to any gene: 10. The CDR3 sequence is 16 residues long. In germline, CDR1 is MNHEY, CDR2 SMNVEV (reference sequence). CDR3 in DNA: TGTGCCAGCAGTCCAGATCCCGGGACAGGGGTCGGGGAGCTGTTTTTT. Translating gives CASSPDPGTGVGELFF.

The chain recombines TRBV12-3 or TRBV12-4 with TRBJ2-5, with 10 bases aligning to TRBD2. The trim removed 6 bases at V and 4 bases at J, leaving 2 bases unmatched. The CDR3 length is 13 residues. The CDR3 DNA is TGTGCCAGCAGACTAGCGGGGAGAGAGACCCAGTACTTC. As protein: CASRLAGRETQYF.